Each of the 26 T cell receptor beta chains below was sequenced from the same sample in a study of T cells in Graves' hyperthyroidism and ophthalmopathy. Researchers took RNA transcripts and amplified the TCR beta CDR3 regions from them. The TCR CDR3 was amplified in a first-round RT-PCR using the HTBI primer set. Via MiXCR, TCRdb re-called the multiplex PCR reads, giving one row per CDR3 protein. Among about 620,000 distinct CDR3 sequences, roughly 15% were seen once, and the ten largest hold 3% to 4.5%. The sample was blood. The receptors come from a woman aged 25 to 39 with Graves' hyperthyroidism.

This clonotype has more than one count but fewer than ten. The genes are TRBV13 and TRBJ2-7; 8 nucleotides align to TRBD2. This CDR3 contains 15 residues. V gave up 4 bases and J gave up 6 bases; unmatched junction bases: 11. Germline values: CDR1 PRHDT, CDR2 FYEKMQ (reference sequence). CDR3: CASSWVSGGPGEQYF. DNA of the CDR3: TGTGCCAGCAGCTGGGTTTCGGGAGGGCCAGGCGAGCAGTACTTC.

There are a few counts of this clonotype. CDR3 amino acids: CASSANREGNYGYTF. The CDR3 nucleotides read TGTGCCAGCAGCGCTAATCGGGAGGGCAACTATGGCTACACCTTC. The J gene is TRBJ1-2, the V gene TRBV7-9; no firm D call. Trimming stripped 5 bases from V and 2 bases from J, with 15 bases between. Germline V CDR1 and CDR2: SEHNR, FQNEAQ (reference sequence). The CDR3 has 15 amino acids. The full variable domain, in which reference TRBV7-9 and TRBJ1-2 provide the parts outside the CDR3, is DTGVSQNPRHKITKRGQNVTFRCDPISEHNRLYWYRQTLGQGPEFLTYFQNEAQLEKSRLLSDRFSAERPKGSFSTLEIQRTEQGDSAMYLCASSANREGNYGYTFGSGTRLTVV.

This clonotype was counted many times. The chain employs TRBV3-1 and TRBJ2-5; TRBD2 matches 9 bases. CDR1 LGHDT and CDR2 YNNKEL come from the germline V gene (reference sequence). V lost 3 bases and J lost 7; bases outside the gene matches: 6. The CDR3 runs 14 residues. This CDR3 is CASSHLAGEVTQYF. CDR3 DNA sequence: TGTGCCAGCAGCCATTTAGCGGGAGAGGTGACCCAGTACTTC.

This clonotype was picked up many times. V and J are TRBV24-1 and TRBJ1-2; no clear D gene. Between the trimmed V and J ends, which lost 6 bases and 6 bases, there was a span of 10 bases. The CDR3 runs 12 residues. Germline V CDR1 and CDR2: KGHDR, SFDVKD. The CDR3 here is CATSLGGNGYTF. The CDR3, as DNA: TGTGCCACCAGTTTAGGAGGGAATGGCTACACCTTC.

This sequence joins TRBV28 and TRBJ2-7; 14 bases align to TRBD2. V trimming: 5 bases; J trimming: 6 bases; junction bases outside the gene matches: 9. This CDR3 has 16 residues. The V gene's germline CDR1 is MDHEN and CDR2 SYDVKM. The CDR3, as DNA: TGTGCCAGCAGTCAAGGGACTAGCGGGAGTGTAGGCGAGCAGTACTTC. Translating gives CASSQGTSGSVGEQYF.

This clonotype was picked up a small number of times. The chain combines TRBV11-3 with TRBJ2-7; no reliable D call. V lost 2 bases to trimming and J lost 5 bases, with 4 bases between them. Germline CDR1 reads SGHNT; CDR2 reads YENEEA. The CDR3 totals 11 residues. The CDR3 is CASSLFHEQYF. The CDR3 nucleotides read TGTGCCAGCAGCTTATTTCACGAGCAGTACTTC.

The V and J genes are TRBV24-1 and TRBJ2-1; D uncertain. This CDR3 region has 14 residues. Germline V gives CDR1 KGHDR, CDR2 SFDVKD. The germline V and J ends were trimmed by 5 bases and 9 bases, with 16 bases remaining between them. CDR3 residues: CATSAVGRSGEQFF. DNA for the CDR3: TGTGCCACCAGTGCCGTAGGTAGGTCTGGTGAGCAGTTCTTC.

This clonotype occurred many times. The chain carries TRBV11-2 and TRBJ1-4; tentatively, D is TRBD1 (5 bases). Between the trimmed V and J ends, which lost 7 bases and 7 bases, there was a span of 16 bases. The CDR3 length is 14 residues. The germline V gene encodes CDR1 SGHAT and CDR2 FQNNGV. Here the CDR3 reads CASTQGFTGEKLFF. Here the CDR3 DNA reads TGTGCCAGCACCCAGGGTTTTACAGGTGAAAAACTGTTTTTT. Together with reference TRBV11-2 and TRBJ1-4, the CDR3 gives the full variable domain: EAGVAQSPRYKIIEKRQSVAFWCNPISGHATLYWYQQILGQGPKLLIQFQNNGVVDDSQLPKDRFSAERLKGVDSTLKIQPAKLEDSAVYLCASTQGFTGEKLFFGSGTQLSVL.

This sequence joins TRBV14 and TRBJ2-5; D unresolved. The germline V and J ends were trimmed by 1 base and 1 base, with 4 bases remaining between them. In germline, CDR1 is SGHDN, CDR2 FVKESK. CDR3 length: 13 residues. DNA for the CDR3: TGTGCCAGCAGCCAAGTGTCCCAAGAGACCCAGTACTTC. As protein: CASSQVSQETQYF. The full variable domain, in which reference TRBV14 and TRBJ2-5 provide the parts outside the CDR3, is EAGVTQFPSHSVIEKGQTVTLRCDPISGHDNLYWYRRVMGKEIKFLLHFVKESKQDESGMPNNRFLAERTGGTYSTLKVQPAELEDSGVYFCASSQVSQETQYFGPGTRLLVL.

This clonotype was counted a few times. This chain joins TRBV2 and TRBJ2-7, with 8 nucleotides matching TRBD1. Unmatched junction bases numbered 5, after V lost 4 bases and J lost 0 bases. This CDR3 is 15 amino acids long. Germline CDR1 reads SNHLY; CDR2 reads FYNNEI. The CDR3 loop is CASSAQGAGSYEQYF. CDR3 coding DNA: TGTGCCAGCAGTGCGCAGGGGGCGGGCTCCTACGAGCAGTACTTC.

This clonotype was seen many times. The chain couples TRBV20-1 to TRBJ1-6; weak D call: TRBD1 (5 bases). This CDR3 has 13 amino acids. The germline CDR1 and CDR2 sequences are DFQATT and SNEGSKA (reference sequence). V was pared by 6 bases and J by 9 bases, with 15 bases between. This chain's CDR3 is CSAQDTPSSPLHF. The CDR3 region has the DNA TGCAGTGCCCAGGACACCCCTAGTTCACCCCTCCACTTT.

This clonotype was counted many times. The V gene is TRBV28, the J gene TRBJ2-5, with 8 bases that match TRBD1. The germline gives CDR1 MDHEN, CDR2 SYDVKM. The CDR3 consists of 14 residues. The junction had 7 bases not matched to a gene; V was cut back by 6 bases and J by 4 bases. CDR3 loop: CASSRRTGLETQYF. The CDR3 nucleotides read TGTGCCAGCAGCCGCCGGACAGGGCTAGAGACCCAGTACTTC.

Only a few counts were recorded for this clonotype. The CDR3, as DNA: TGTGCCAGCAGCGTATCTCCGTCCTACACTGAAGCTTTCTTT. Amino acid sequence: CASSVSPSYTEAFF. The gene calls are TRBV9 and TRBJ1-1; no reliable D call. The CDR3 has 14 amino acids. Germline V gene sequence: CDR1 SGDLS, CDR2 YYNGEE. V lost 1 base and J lost 3, with 10 bases in between.

This clonotype came up many times. This chain links TRBV6-1 with TRBJ1-1; 7 bases are shared with TRBD1. The germline V gene has CDR1 MNHNS and CDR2 SASEGT. Trimming took 7 bases from V and 4 from J; bases not matched to a gene: 9. CDR3 length: 14 residues. The CDR3 loop is CASKFTGASTEAFF. CDR3 nucleotide sequence: TGTGCCAGCAAATTTACAGGGGCGAGCACTGAAGCTTTCTTT.

There are a few counts of this clonotype. The chain links TRBV27 to TRBJ2-7, with 8 nucleotides matching TRBD2. V gave up 4 bases and J gave up 1 base; unmatched junction bases: 6. This CDR3 contains 15 residues. The germline CDR1 and CDR2 sequences are MNHEY and SMNVEV (reference sequence). CDR3 loop: CASSSAGLGSYEQYF. In DNA form, the CDR3 reads TGTGCCAGCAGTTCTGCGGGACTAGGATCCTACGAGCAGTACTTC.

This clonotype was counted a few times. The chain carries TRBV4-3 and TRBJ1-2; D may be TRBD1 (5 bases). Trimming shortened V by 1 base and J by 2 bases, and 14 bases separated the two germline ends. The CDR3 is 16 residues long. CDR1 and CDR2 (germline): LGHNA, YSLEER. CDR3 region: CASSQVAGGGNYGYTF. The CDR3 coding sequence is TGCGCCAGCAGCCAAGTTGCTGGGGGTGGCAACTATGGCTACACCTTC.

This clonotype was counted ten times or more. This chain links TRBV20-1 with TRBJ2-7; TRBD2 matches 8 bases. With 0 bases clipped from V and 2 bases from J, the junction kept 15 bases outside the gene matches. Germline CDR1 reads DFQATT; CDR2 reads SNEGSKA (reference sequence). This CDR3 contains 18 residues. The CDR3 here is CSAREGSSGTRYPYEQYF. The DNA of the CDR3 is TGCAGTGCTAGAGAAGGTAGTAGCGGGACTCGTTACCCCTACGAGCAGTACTTC.

In the case of this clonotype: This may stem from a read error, because a much larger clone lies one nucleotide away. The J gene is TRBJ2-2, the V gene TRBV28; 8 bases are a match to TRBD2. Germline lookup yields CDR1 MDHEN and CDR2 SYDVKM. This CDR3 has 13 residues. The CDR3 loop is CGIEGSGAGELFF. For the CDR3, the DNA is TGTGGGATCGAGGGTAGCGGGGCCGGGGAGCTGTTTTTT.

The chain carries TRBV28 and TRBJ1-4; D is ambiguous. V lost 3 bases and J lost 8, with 16 bases in between. CDR3 length equals 15 residues. Germline V gives CDR1 MDHEN, CDR2 SYDVKM. The DNA for the CDR3 is TGTGCCAGCAGTTTTATCAGATTCTCGGGCGAAAAACTGTTTTTT. Translated: CASSFIRFSGEKLFF.

This clonotype was seen a few times. The V gene is TRBV6-6, the J gene TRBJ2-2, with TRBD1 matching 9 bases. V shed 2 bases, J shed 3 bases, and the junction held 4 bases outside the gene matches. The CDR3 has 16 amino acids. Germline V CDR1 and CDR2: MNHNY, SVGAGI (reference sequence). CDR3 sequence: CASSYGTGRYTGELFF. The CDR3 nucleotides are TGTGCCAGCAGTTACGGGACAGGGCGATACACCGGGGAGCTGTTTTTT.

This clonotype showed up just a few times. The genes are TRBV25-1 and TRBJ1-2, with a tentative D call TRBD1 (6 bases). This CDR3 has 13 amino acids. Trimming shortened V by 2 bases and J by 6 bases, and 10 bases separated the two germline ends. CDR1 MGHDK and CDR2 SYGVNS come from the germline V gene. CDR3 sequence: CASSEAYRDGYTF. The CDR3 region has the DNA TGTGCCAGCAGTGAAGCCTACAGGGATGGCTACACCTTC.

The chain uses TRBV20-1 and TRBJ2-1; no definite D call. Per germline, CDR1 DFQATT and CDR2 SNEGSKA (reference sequence). V shed 5 bases and J shed 2 bases, with 10 bases lying between them. The CDR3 totals 13 residues. CDR3 nucleotide sequence: TGCAGTGCTCGGGCAGGAACCTACAATGAGCAGTTCTTC. This encodes CSARAGTYNEQFF.

This clonotype was found many times. The rearrangement links TRBV6-1 to TRBJ2-7; the D gene could be TRBD1 or TRBD2 (5 bases each). This CDR3 has 15 residues. V was trimmed by 1 base and J by 0 bases, leaving 10 bases between them. Germline lookup yields CDR1 MNHNS and CDR2 SASEGT. CDR3 bases: TGTGCCAGCAGTGAAGGGGGGTGGAGCTCCTACGAGCAGTACTTC. It yields the protein CASSEGGWSSYEQYF.

J is TRBJ2-5 and V is TRBV5-5, with D maybe TRBD1 (5 bases). V shed 1 base and J shed 2 bases, with 12 bases lying between them. This CDR3 has 15 residues. Germline V gene lookup returns CDR1 SGHKS and CDR2 YYEKEE (reference sequence). For the CDR3, the DNA is TGTGCCAGCAGCTTGAGTATGGGGCCTCAAGAGACCCAGTACTTC. It translates to CASSLSMGPQETQYF. Full variable domain (outside the CDR3, taken from reference TRBV5-5 and TRBJ2-5): DAGVTQSPTHLIKTRGQQVTLRCSPISGHKSVSWYQQVLGQGPQFIFQYYEKEERGRGNFPDRFSARQFPNYSSELNVNALLLGDSALYLCASSLSMGPQETQYFGPGTRLLVL.

This clonotype was detected only a few times. This chain uses TRBV4-1 with TRBJ2-7; 11 bases align to TRBD2. The CDR3 has 15 residues. Germline V gene data show CDR1 as MGHRA and CDR2 as YSYEKL. Trimming removed 1 base from V and 4 bases from J; junction bases left unmatched: 3. The CDR3 DNA reads as TGCGCCAGCAGCCAAGTATTAGCGGGAGGGTACGAGCAGTACTTC. This encodes CASSQVLAGGYEQYF.

The chain carries TRBV25-1 and TRBJ1-2; 9 bases match TRBD1. Germline V gene sequence: CDR1 MGHDK, CDR2 SYGVNS. J lost 8 bases, V lost 6 bases, and 16 bases had no gene match. This CDR3 region has 16 residues. CDR3 coding DNA: TGTGCCAGCAGCGATCGCCGGGACAGGGTGTTGGAGGGCTACACCTTC. Protein sequence: CASSDRRDRVLEGYTF.